Sequencing of this T cell receptor beta chain was carried out in a study of T-cell reconstitution after alpha-beta-depleted transplantation in children. Study findings and constraints: Newly produced T cells mostly accounted for T-cell counts and diversity one year post-transplant.

This CDR3 contains 15 residues. Germline V gene data show CDR1 as SQVTM and CDR2 as ANQGSEA. V was pared by 4 bases and J by 0 bases, with 13 bases between. The library targeted TCRbeta and was prepared with unique molecular identifiers. TCRdb reprocessed the PCR reads with MiXCR, giving one entry per CDR3 protein. The profile shows 600,000 to 800,000 distinct CDR3 sequences, around 12% of them singletons. This clonotype was counted ten times or more. Its cognate antigen is unknown. The receptor's source is a girl aged 2 to 9 with congenital amegakaryocytic thrombocytopenia, due to receive a stem cell transplant. This rearrangement joins TRBV29-1 to TRBJ1-3, with a tentative D call TRBD1 (6 bases). The specimen comprised PBMCs, sampled before TCRalphabeta/CD19-depleted stem cell transplant. The CDR3 here is CSVVDSSYSGNTIYF. In DNA, the CDR3 is TGCAGCGTTGTGGACAGCTCGTACTCTGGAAACACCATATATTTT.